This paragraph covers one T cell receptor beta chain sequence. What this receptor recognizes is not known. The sample holds no much larger clone one base away, and base qualities are not on file. Whole blood was collected in K2EDTA tubes by collaborating institutions according to the institutions' own protocols. Collaborator samples were shipped for TCRbeta analysis as frozen whole blood, isolated PBMCs, or DNA extracted from either sample type. This sample was included in a study of blood T cell repertoires in COVID-19 (TCRdb year 2020). Some background on the complete study: Samples from collaborators originated in the United States, Italy and Spain and spanned both the acute and convalescent phases of COVID-19. The material from the prospective study consisted of cDNA or gDNA derived from T cells, B-cell-depleted T cells, or PBMCs. Subjects who had been exposed to COVID-19, were actively infected with it, or had recovered from it provided the deeply sampled blood TCRbeta repertoires that made up the dataset. The repertoires were released in a freely available public database intended as a resource for research on the immune response to SARS-CoV-2. Samples were obtained from the ongoing ImmuneRACE study (first 160 participants) and from over a thousand subjects provided by 6 global collaborators. A de-identified subject ID, COVID-19 status, age in years and sex were almost always included in the sample metadata. Where HLA class I and class II types were available, the types were taken from metadata supplied by the sample provider, not from assay-based typing.

TCRbeta CDR3 regions were amplified from genomic DNA using the immunoSEQ Assay, a bias-controlled multiplex PCR. As for the authors' bioinformatics: Within the assay, amplification of reference gene primers was used to estimate how many nucleated cells each sample contained. To quantify the absolute abundance of each unique TCRbeta CDR3 rearrangement, sequence reads were collapsed and filtered. For each sample, productive Simpson clonality was calculated by taking the square root of Simpson's diversity index across productive rearrangements. In its TCRdb copy, this immuneACCESS table keeps in-frame sequences only and misses some clones. Where compared with another copy, unresolved V genes explain less than half of these, and the others have no known cause. V and J calls and clone size follow that table, whereas D and trimming were derived from the DNA. The sample table records roughly 130,000 clones; approximately 84% of these occur just once. Roughly an eighth of the sample is held by the ten biggest clonotypes.

Broader findings and caveats from the paper: The amount of clinical and demographic metadata varied by source and participant and was provided uncurated.

CDR1 is given as MNHEY and CDR2 as SVGAGI, both from the germline V gene. V is pruned by 7 bases and J by 1 base, leaving 1 base of the junction without a gene match. The CDR3, from cysteine to phenylalanine, totals 14 residues. Only CDR3 DNA remains: 42 bases, in frame from the first base. The clonotype was recovered from a woman aged 60-75 years with acute or convalescent COVID-19. Sequenced: peripheral blood. This chain joins TRBV6-5 to TRBJ2-1, with 10 central nucleotides matching TRBD2. The CDR3 protein sequence reads: CASKRGGSYNEQFF. The DNA sequence is given as TGTGCCAGCAAGCGGGGGGGATCCTACAATGAGCAGTTCTTC.